This TCR beta chain was captured by sequencing in a study of T cells after posttransplantation cyclophosphamide (dated by TCRdb to the mid-2010s). About the study as a whole: T cell repertoire reconstitution was tracked by TRB sequencing after myeloablative bone marrow transplantation in which posttransplantation cyclophosphamide was used as GVHD prophylaxis. Blood from all 35 or so PTCy patients with 1-year posttransplant specimens was subjected to TRB sequencing. TRB sequencing was also done on up to 3 additional blood samples from 2 to 5.2 years after transplant in 3 patients, and on pretransplant blood from 4 patients. Samples from 35 to 45 PTCy-treated patients, along with samples from 16 of their related bone marrow donors, underwent antigen receptor sequencing. Because TRA and TRB clonality were tightly correlated in 9 samples, subsequent TCR analyses were focused on TRB only. Public TRB sequences were queried against a database of over 3,500 sequences associated with responses to pathogens, tumor antigens, self-antigens and alloantigens. Study-level results and caveats: The TRB repertoires of T cells infiltrating skin or GI tract showed only limited overlap with the TRB repertoires of T cells in blood. Donor-recipient similarity was low at 1-2 months but increased during the first year, and donor CD8+ memory clones often dominated later blood repertoires. Across over 40 patients, TRB clonality was highly associated with recipient CMV seropositivity and CMV reactivation, and diversity in PTCy patients was similar to diversity in CNI/methotrexate controls.

The germline V gene encodes CDR1 PRHDT and CDR2 FYEKMQ (reference sequence). The CDR3 covers 14 residues, taking in both the cysteine and the phenylalanine. Here the CDR3 DNA is all that survives: 42 bases in frame from base 1. V trim: 6 bases; J trim: 5 bases; unmatched bases: 9. Genomic DNA was the input for TRB sequencing, which was run either with the immunoSEQ assay at survey resolution or with the hsTCRB kit. The authors' analysis ran thus. The immunoSEQ software was used for initial read processing, and the LymphoSeq R package was used for repertoire analyses. Clonality was calculated as 1 minus normalized Shannon entropy, and the Gini coefficient was also calculated for each TRB dataset. Phenotypes of unsorted samples were inferred by mapping TRB sequences from sorted subsets of the recipient or donor onto unsorted samples of the same recipient. As stored in TCRdb, this immuneACCESS dataset retains in-frame rearrangements with V and J assigned. A fraction of the clones does not appear; measured against another copy, unresolved V genes explain less than half of the discrepancy, and the remainder lacks a known reason. V and J calls and clone size follow that table, whereas D and trimming were derived from the DNA. In this sample the table shows tens of thousands of clones, roughly nine tenths of which occur a single time. The biggest ten clones account for 3.1% of the sample.

About this clone: Its antigen is unknown. There are no base qualities to consult, and no much larger clone falls within one base.

Peripheral blood samples were provided by related bone marrow donors on the day of marrow donation. Mononuclear cells from peripheral blood and bone marrow were separated by Ficoll-Hypaque density centrifugation and then cryopreserved. Recombination connected TRBV13 to TRBJ2-7, with 8 junctional bases fitting TRBD1. This sequence was found in a woman in her fifties or sixties in good health and a related stem cell transplant donor. Specimen: PBMCs. The nucleotide sequence reads TGTGCCAGCAGGATTGACAGGGGCATGGACGAGCAGTACTTC. Its translation is CASRIDRGMDEQYF. The full variable domain, with segments outside the CDR3 supplied by the reference TRBV13 and TRBJ2-7 proteins, appears as AAGVIQSPRHLIKEKRETATLKCYPIPRHDTVYWYQQGPGQDPQFLISFYEKMQSDKGSIPDRFSAQQFSDYHSELNMSSLELGDSALYFCASRIDRGMDEQYFGPGTRLTVT.